This T cell receptor (beta chain) was captured in a study of T cells in Graves' hyperthyroidism and ophthalmopathy. Germline V gives CDR1 SGHDT, CDR2 YYEEEE. The V and J ends lost 0 bases and 6 bases, in that order; junction bases with no gene match: 15. The CDR3 is 17 amino acids. This clonotype was seen at least ten times. Amplified TCR beta CDR3 regions derived from RNA transcripts. First-round RT-PCR with HTBI primers amplified the TCR CDR3 region. TCRdb redid the calling of the multiplex PCR reads with MiXCR, one entry per CDR3 protein. Of roughly 740,000 distinct CDR3 sequences in the sample, about 17% are singletons; the top ten hold approximately 8%.

This receptor was identified in a man between 18 and 35 years old with Graves' hyperthyroidism. Sequencing was performed on blood. This sequence joins TRBV5-6 and TRBJ2-7; 7 positions match TRBD2. DNA for the CDR3: TGTGCCAGCAGCTTGGCTCAGGCCGGGAGGCTTACGACCGAGCAGTACTTC. As protein: CASSLAQAGRLTTEQYF.